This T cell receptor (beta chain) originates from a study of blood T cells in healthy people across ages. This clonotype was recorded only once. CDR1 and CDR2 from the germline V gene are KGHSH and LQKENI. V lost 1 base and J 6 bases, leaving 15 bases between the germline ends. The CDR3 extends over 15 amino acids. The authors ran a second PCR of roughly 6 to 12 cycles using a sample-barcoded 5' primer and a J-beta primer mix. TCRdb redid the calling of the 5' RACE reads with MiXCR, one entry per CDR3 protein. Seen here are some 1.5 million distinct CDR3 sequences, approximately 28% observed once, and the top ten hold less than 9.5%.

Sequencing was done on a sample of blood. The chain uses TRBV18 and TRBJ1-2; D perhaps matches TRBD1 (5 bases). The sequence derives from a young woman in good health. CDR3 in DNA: TGTGCCAGCTCACCACTCGGCGGGGGGAGTGATGGCTACACCTTC. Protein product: CASSPLGGGSDGYTF.